This paragraph covers one T cell receptor (beta chain) sequence. This sample is part of a study of blood T cell repertoires in COVID-19. V was pared by 3 bases and J by 4 bases, with 5 bases of the junction left unmatched. CDR1 is SGHKS and CDR2 is YYEKEE in the germline V gene (reference sequence). CDR3 size: 15 residues. The method was immunoSEQ multiplex PCR; TCRdb's version includes in-frame clones alone and lacks a portion of them. The data show under 300,000 clones, 85% seen once. The rearrangement links TRBV5-5 to TRBJ2-2, with 8 bases lining up with TRBD1. The TCR sequence derives from a human donor in a cohort sampled during active COVID-19. The source material was peripheral blood. CDR3 DNA: TGTGCCAGCAGCTGGGACAGGCGGAGCACCGGGGAGCTGTTTTTT. It encodes CASSWDRRSTGELFF. The whole variable domain, filled in from reference TRBV5-5 and TRBJ2-2, reads DAGVTQSPTHLIKTRGQQVTLRCSPISGHKSVSWYQQVLGQGPQFIFQYYEKEERGRGNFPDRFSARQFPNYSSELNVNALLLGDSALYLCASSWDRRSTGELFFGEGSRLTVL.